The rows below give T cell receptor beta chains drawn from one sample of a study of T cells in Graves' hyperthyroidism and ophthalmopathy. Via MiXCR, TCRdb re-called the multiplex PCR reads, giving one row per CDR3 protein. The sample carries a few hundred thousand distinct CDR3 sequences, over 15% recorded once. Sequencing was done on a sample of blood. The receptors were gathered from a woman aged 18-29 years with Graves' ophthalmopathy. Both conserved end residues are part of each CDR3. The D gene is left open where the match is weak. Size is stated for part of the rows, as once, few or many counts, or as a class when the clone is expanded.

d_gene: -; j_gene: TRBJ2-7; v_gene: TRBV4-1; abundance: few; CDR3nt: TGCGCCAGCAGCCAACCCGGGACGGACTCTGAGCAGTACTTC; CDR3aa: CASSQPGTDSEQYF
d_gene: TRBD1; j_gene: TRBJ1-1; v_gene: TRBV2; abundance: -; CDR3nt: TGTGCCAGCAACACAGGGGGCCGGAACACTGAAGCTTTCTTT; CDR3aa: CASNTGGRNTEAFF
d_gene: TRBD1; j_gene: TRBJ2-1; v_gene: TRBV7-2; abundance: many; CDR3nt: TGTGCCAGCAGCTTGGGGACAGCCAACAATGAGCAGTTCTTC; CDR3aa: CASSLGTANNEQFF
d_gene: TRBD1; j_gene: TRBJ2-7; v_gene: TRBV6-2/TRBV6-3; abundance: few; CDR3nt: TGTGCCAGCAGTTTACTGACAGGGGGAGTTTACGAGCAGTACTTC; CDR3aa: CASSLLTGGVYEQYF
d_gene: TRBD2; j_gene: TRBJ2-7; v_gene: TRBV30; abundance: many; CDR3nt: TGTGCCTGGAGCGGACTAGCATGGGAGCAGTACTTC; CDR3aa: CAWSGLAWEQYF
d_gene: TRBD1; j_gene: TRBJ2-5; v_gene: TRBV10-3; abundance: many; CDR3nt: TGTGCCATCAGTGACCCCATAAGGGGACAGGGGCAAGAGACCCAGTACTTC; CDR3aa: CAISDPIRGQGQETQYF
d_gene: -; j_gene: TRBJ1-4; v_gene: TRBV7-8; abundance: once; CDR3nt: TGTGCCAGCAGTGGGGGGAAGGGTAATGAAAAACTGTTTTTT; CDR3aa: CASSGGKGNEKLFF
d_gene: -; j_gene: TRBJ1-3; v_gene: TRBV4-2; abundance: few; CDR3nt: TGTGCCAGCAGCCCACGGACAGTACCTGGAAACACCATATATTTT; CDR3aa: CASSPRTVPGNTIYF
d_gene: -; j_gene: TRBJ1-4; v_gene: TRBV9; abundance: -; CDR3nt: TGTGCCAGCAGCATAGGGGTCAATGAAAAACTGTTTTTT; CDR3aa: CASSIGVNEKLFF
d_gene: -; j_gene: TRBJ1-6; v_gene: TRBV27; abundance: many; CDR3nt: TGTGCCAGCAGTTTAGCAGATTATAATTCACCCCTCCACTTT; CDR3aa: CASSLADYNSPLHF
d_gene: -; j_gene: TRBJ1-5; v_gene: TRBV2; abundance: many; CDR3nt: TGTGCCAGCAGTGAAGGAGGTAGGCAGCCCCAGCATTTT; CDR3aa: CASSEGGRQPQHF
d_gene: -; j_gene: TRBJ2-4; v_gene: TRBV2; abundance: few; CDR3nt: TGTGCCAGCAGTGATGGGGGGATAGCCAAAAACATTCAGTACTTC; CDR3aa: CASSDGGIAKNIQYF
d_gene: TRBD1; j_gene: TRBJ1-2; v_gene: TRBV19; abundance: -; CDR3nt: TGTGCCAGTACCTATCGACAGGGGGCGAGTGGCTACACCTTC; CDR3aa: CASTYRQGASGYTF
d_gene: TRBD1; j_gene: TRBJ2-2; v_gene: TRBV28; abundance: -; CDR3nt: TGTGCCAGCAGTTTAACCGGGACAGGGCTAGGACCGGCGAACACCGGGGAGCTGTTTTTT; CDR3aa: CASSLTGTGLGPANTGELFF
d_gene: -; j_gene: TRBJ2-1; v_gene: TRBV20-1; abundance: many; CDR3nt: TGCAGCGGTAGCTCTAAGATCCGTGGAGATGAGCAGTTCTTC; CDR3aa: CSGSSKIRGDEQFF
d_gene: TRBD2; j_gene: TRBJ2-3; v_gene: TRBV27; abundance: many; CDR3nt: TGTGCCAGCAGTAGACCGGGACTACTAAGCACAGATACGCAGTATTTT; CDR3aa: CASSRPGLLSTDTQYF
d_gene: TRBD1; j_gene: TRBJ1-2; v_gene: TRBV9; abundance: -; CDR3nt: TGTGCCAGCAGGGGACAGGGCATCCCTAACTATGGCTACACCTTC; CDR3aa: CASRGQGIPNYGYTF
d_gene: -; j_gene: TRBJ1-2; v_gene: TRBV29-1; abundance: few; CDR3nt: TGCAGCGTTGGGCAGGCTAACTATGGCTACACCTTC; CDR3aa: CSVGQANYGYTF
d_gene: -; j_gene: TRBJ1-5; v_gene: TRBV6-1; abundance: many; CDR3nt: TGTGCCAGCAGTGAAGCGCTTAGGATGAGGGTAGGAGGCAATCAGCCCCAGCATTTT; CDR3aa: CASSEALRMRVGGNQPQHF
d_gene: TRBD1; j_gene: TRBJ2-7; v_gene: TRBV27; abundance: many; CDR3nt: TGTGCCAGCAGTCGGGCTGGGGCAGGGGGATCCTACGAGCAGTACTTC; CDR3aa: CASSRAGAGGSYEQYF
d_gene: -; j_gene: TRBJ2-2; v_gene: TRBV2; abundance: -; CDR3nt: TGTGCTAGCAGACCCGCCCCGAACACCGGGGAGCTGTTTTTT; CDR3aa: CASRPAPNTGELFF
d_gene: -; j_gene: TRBJ2-1; v_gene: TRBV18; abundance: many; CDR3nt: TGTGCCAGCTCACCCCCGGACTGGGGTGGGTACAATGAGCAGTTCTTC; CDR3aa: CASSPPDWGGYNEQFF
d_gene: -; j_gene: TRBJ2-3; v_gene: TRBV13; abundance: -; CDR3nt: TGTGCCAGCAGCTTGGGGGTTGAGGTTCGCACAGATACGCAGTATTTT; CDR3aa: CASSLGVEVRTDTQYF
d_gene: TRBD2; j_gene: TRBJ2-3; v_gene: TRBV11-3; abundance: few; CDR3nt: TGTGCCAGCAGCCGTAGCGGGGTACCCACAGATACGCAGTATTTT; CDR3aa: CASSRSGVPTDTQYF
d_gene: -; j_gene: TRBJ2-1; v_gene: TRBV5-1; abundance: many; CDR3nt: TGCGCCAGCAGCATTGGACAGAACAATGAGCAGTTCTTC; CDR3aa: CASSIGQNNEQFF
d_gene: -; j_gene: TRBJ2-2; v_gene: TRBV2; abundance: many; CDR3nt: TGTGCCAGCGCCCCGAGGCGCCCGAACACCGGGGAGCTGTTTTTT; CDR3aa: CASAPRRPNTGELFF
d_gene: -; j_gene: TRBJ2-2; v_gene: TRBV5-1; abundance: many; CDR3nt: TGCGCCAGCTACCCGGACACCGGGGAGCTGTTTTTT; CDR3aa: CASYPDTGELFF
d_gene: -; j_gene: TRBJ2-3; v_gene: TRBV27; abundance: -; CDR3nt: TGTGCCAGCAGTTTTGGTCTACAGCCTCAAACAGATACGCAGTATTTT; CDR3aa: CASSFGLQPQTDTQYF
d_gene: TRBD1; j_gene: TRBJ1-1; v_gene: TRBV3-1; abundance: many; CDR3nt: TGTGCCAGCAGCCGCCCACAGGGGTTGAACACTGAAGCTTTCTTT; CDR3aa: CASSRPQGLNTEAFF
d_gene: -; j_gene: TRBJ1-4; v_gene: TRBV29-1; abundance: few; CDR3nt: TGCAGCGTTGATCCGGGCGCAGGCCTCGAAAAACTGTTTTTT; CDR3aa: CSVDPGAGLEKLFF
d_gene: TRBD1; j_gene: TRBJ1-6; v_gene: TRBV20-1; abundance: many; CDR3nt: TGCAGTGCTAGACCTCCGGGACAGGAGGGTTCACCCCTCCACTTT; CDR3aa: CSARPPGQEGSPLHF
d_gene: -; j_gene: TRBJ2-1; v_gene: TRBV5-1; abundance: -; CDR3nt: TGCGCCAGCAGCTGGAATGACAATGAGCAGTTCTTC; CDR3aa: CASSWNDNEQFF
d_gene: -; j_gene: TRBJ2-7; v_gene: TRBV7-2; abundance: many; CDR3nt: TGTGCCAGCAGCTTAACTTCTTGGGCGGTGTACGAGCAGTACTTC; CDR3aa: CASSLTSWAVYEQYF
d_gene: -; j_gene: TRBJ1-6; v_gene: TRBV7-8; abundance: many; CDR3nt: TGTGCCAGCAGCGATCTTCCTGACGGCGTTAATTCACCCCTCCACTTT; CDR3aa: CASSDLPDGVNSPLHF
d_gene: -; j_gene: TRBJ1-5; v_gene: TRBV30; abundance: many; CDR3nt: TGTGCCTGGAGTGAAGATAGCAATCAGCCCCAGCATTTT; CDR3aa: CAWSEDSNQPQHF
d_gene: -; j_gene: TRBJ2-1; v_gene: TRBV4-3; abundance: once; CDR3nt: TGCGCCAGCAGCTACCGGACAGATTACAATGAGCAGTTCTTC; CDR3aa: CASSYRTDYNEQFF